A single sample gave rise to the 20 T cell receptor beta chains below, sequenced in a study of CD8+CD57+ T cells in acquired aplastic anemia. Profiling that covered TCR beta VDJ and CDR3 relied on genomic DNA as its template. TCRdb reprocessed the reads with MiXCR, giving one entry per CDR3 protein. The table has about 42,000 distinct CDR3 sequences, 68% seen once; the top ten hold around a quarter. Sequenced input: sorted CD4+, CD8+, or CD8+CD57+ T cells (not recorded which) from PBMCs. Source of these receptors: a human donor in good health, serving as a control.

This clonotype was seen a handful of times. CDR3 nucleotides: TGCGCCAGCAGCCAGAGGACAGGGGGCACTTACGAGCAGTACTTC. It encodes CASSQRTGGTYEQYF. V is TRBV4-1 and J is TRBJ2-7; 11 positions match TRBD1. V shed 3 bases and J 4 bases; nucleotides not matched to a gene: 5. Germline CDR1 is MGHRA and CDR2 is YSYEKL. The CDR3 covers 15 residues.

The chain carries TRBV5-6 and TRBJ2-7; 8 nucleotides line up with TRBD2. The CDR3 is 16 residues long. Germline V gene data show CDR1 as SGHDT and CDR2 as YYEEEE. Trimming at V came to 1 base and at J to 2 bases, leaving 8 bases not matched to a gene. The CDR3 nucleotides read TGTGCCAGCAGCTTGCTCAGGACTAGCATTCCCTACGAGCAGTACTTC. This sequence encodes CASSLLRTSIPYEQYF.

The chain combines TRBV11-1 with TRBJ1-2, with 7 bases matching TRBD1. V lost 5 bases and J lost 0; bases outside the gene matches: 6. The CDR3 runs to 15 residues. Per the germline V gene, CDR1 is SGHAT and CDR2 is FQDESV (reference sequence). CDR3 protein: CASSQPGTANYGYTF. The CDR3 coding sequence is TGTGCCAGCAGCCAACCCGGGACAGCTAACTATGGCTACACCTTC.

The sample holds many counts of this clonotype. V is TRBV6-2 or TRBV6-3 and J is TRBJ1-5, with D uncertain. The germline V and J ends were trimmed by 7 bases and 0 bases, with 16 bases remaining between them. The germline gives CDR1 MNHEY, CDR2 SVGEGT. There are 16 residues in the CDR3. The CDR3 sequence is CASTQSRGYSNQPQHF. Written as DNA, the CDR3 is TGTGCCAGCACCCAGAGTAGAGGGTATAGCAATCAGCCCCAGCATTTT.

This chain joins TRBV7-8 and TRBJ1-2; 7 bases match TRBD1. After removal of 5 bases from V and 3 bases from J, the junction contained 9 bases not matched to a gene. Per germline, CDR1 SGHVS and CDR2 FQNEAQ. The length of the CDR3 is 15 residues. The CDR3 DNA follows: TGTGCCAGCAGCATAAGCGACAGGGCGGACTATGGCTACACCTTC. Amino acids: CASSISDRADYGYTF. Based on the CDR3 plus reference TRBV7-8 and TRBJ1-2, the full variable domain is GAGVSQSPRYKVAKRGQDVALRCDPISGHVSLFWYQQALGQGPEFLTYFQNEAQLDKSGLPSDRFFAERPEGSVSTLKIQRTQQEDSAVYLCASSISDRADYGYTFGSGTRLTVV.

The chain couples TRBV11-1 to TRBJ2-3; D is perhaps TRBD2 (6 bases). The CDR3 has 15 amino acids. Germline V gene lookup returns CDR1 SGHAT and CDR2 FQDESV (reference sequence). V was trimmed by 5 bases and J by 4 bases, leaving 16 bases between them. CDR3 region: CASSPGGANPDTQYF. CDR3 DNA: TGTGCCAGCAGCCCGGGCGGGGCAAATCCAGATACGCAGTATTTT. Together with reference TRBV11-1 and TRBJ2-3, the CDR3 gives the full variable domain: EAEVAQSPRYKITEKSQAVAFWCDPISGHATLYWYRQILGQGPELLVQFQDESVVDDSQLPKDRFSAERLKGVDSTLKIQPAELGDSAMYLCASSPGGANPDTQYFGPGTRLTVL.

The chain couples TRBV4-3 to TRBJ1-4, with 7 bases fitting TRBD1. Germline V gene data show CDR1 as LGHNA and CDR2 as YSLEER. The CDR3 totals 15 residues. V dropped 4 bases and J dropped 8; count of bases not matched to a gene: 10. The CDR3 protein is CASSRANRGGEKLFF. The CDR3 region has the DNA TGCGCCAGCAGCCGAGCGAACAGGGGTGGAGAAAAACTGTTTTTT.

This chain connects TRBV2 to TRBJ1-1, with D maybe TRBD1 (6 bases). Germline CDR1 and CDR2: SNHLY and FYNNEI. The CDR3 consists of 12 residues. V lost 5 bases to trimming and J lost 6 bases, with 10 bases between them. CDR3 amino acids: CASSLAGAEAFF. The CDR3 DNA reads TGTGCCAGCAGTTTAGCAGGGGCTGAAGCTTTCTTT.

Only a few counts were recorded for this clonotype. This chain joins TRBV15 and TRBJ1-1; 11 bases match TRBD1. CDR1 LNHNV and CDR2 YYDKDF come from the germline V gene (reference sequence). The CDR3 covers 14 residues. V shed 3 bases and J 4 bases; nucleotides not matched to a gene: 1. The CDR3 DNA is TGTGCCACCAGCAGCGGGACAGGGGGCACTGAAGCTTTCTTT. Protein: CATSSGTGGTEAFF.

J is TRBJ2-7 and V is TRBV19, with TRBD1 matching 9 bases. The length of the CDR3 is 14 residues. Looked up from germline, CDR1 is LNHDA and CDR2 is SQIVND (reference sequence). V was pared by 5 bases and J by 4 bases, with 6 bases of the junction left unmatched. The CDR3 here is CASSLQGASYEQYF. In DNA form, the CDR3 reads TGTGCCAGTAGTTTACAGGGGGCCTCTTACGAGCAGTACTTC.

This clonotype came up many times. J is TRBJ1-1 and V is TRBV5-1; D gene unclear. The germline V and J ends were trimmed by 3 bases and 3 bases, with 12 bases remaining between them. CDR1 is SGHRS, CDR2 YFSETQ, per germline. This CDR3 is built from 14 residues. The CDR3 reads CASSSGVLDTEAFF. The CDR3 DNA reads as TGCGCCAGCAGCTCGGGAGTTTTGGACACTGAAGCTTTCTTT.

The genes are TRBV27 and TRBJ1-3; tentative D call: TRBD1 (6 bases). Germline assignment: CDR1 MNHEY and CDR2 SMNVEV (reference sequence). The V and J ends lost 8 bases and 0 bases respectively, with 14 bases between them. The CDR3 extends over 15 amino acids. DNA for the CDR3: TGTGCCAGCCCGGACAGCATGAGCTCTGGAAACACCATATATTTT. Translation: CASPDSMSSGNTIYF.

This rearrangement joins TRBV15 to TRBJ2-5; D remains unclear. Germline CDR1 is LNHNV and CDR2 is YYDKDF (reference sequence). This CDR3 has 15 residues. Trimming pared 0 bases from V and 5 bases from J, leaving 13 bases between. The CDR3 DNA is TGTGCCACCAGCAGAGATCAGAAGGGAAGGGAGACCCAGTACTTC. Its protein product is CATSRDQKGRETQYF.

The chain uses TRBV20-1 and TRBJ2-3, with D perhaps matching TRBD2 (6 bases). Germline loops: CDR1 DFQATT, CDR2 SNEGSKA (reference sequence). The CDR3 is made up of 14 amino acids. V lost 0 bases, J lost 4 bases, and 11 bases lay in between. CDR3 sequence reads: CSARDPGGSDTQYF. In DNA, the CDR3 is TGCAGTGCTAGAGACCCCGGGGGATCAGATACGCAGTATTTT.

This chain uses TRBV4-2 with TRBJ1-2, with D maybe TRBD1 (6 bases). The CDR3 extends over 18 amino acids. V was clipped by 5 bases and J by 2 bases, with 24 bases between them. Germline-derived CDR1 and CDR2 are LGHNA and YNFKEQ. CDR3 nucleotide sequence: TGTGCCAGCAGCGGGGGCCGCGGGGCAGGCGGGGCCAACTATGGCTACACCTTC. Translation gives CASSGGRGAGGANYGYTF.

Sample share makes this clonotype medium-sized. CDR3 DNA sequence: TGTGCCAGCAGTGACCGACAGTACTACGAGCAGTACTTC. Translation: CASSDRQYYEQYF. The chain combines TRBV2 with TRBJ2-7; D is possibly TRBD1 (5 bases). Germline CDR1 and CDR2: SNHLY and FYNNEI. The V and J ends lost 3 bases and 3 bases respectively, with 9 bases between them. The CDR3 runs 13 residues. Full variable domain (outside the CDR3, taken from reference TRBV2 and TRBJ2-7): EPEVTQTPSHQVTQMGQEVILRCVPISNHLYFYWYRQILGQKVEFLVSFYNNEISEKSEIFDDQFSVERPDGSNFTLKIRSTKLEDSAMYFCASSDRQYYEQYFGPGTRLTVT.

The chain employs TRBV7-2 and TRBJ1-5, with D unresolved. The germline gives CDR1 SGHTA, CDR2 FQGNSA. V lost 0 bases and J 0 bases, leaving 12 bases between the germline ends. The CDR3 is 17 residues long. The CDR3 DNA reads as TGTGCCAGCAGCTTAGCGGGAGGGAGGTTTAGCAATCAGCCCCAGCATTTT. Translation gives CASSLAGGRFSNQPQHF.

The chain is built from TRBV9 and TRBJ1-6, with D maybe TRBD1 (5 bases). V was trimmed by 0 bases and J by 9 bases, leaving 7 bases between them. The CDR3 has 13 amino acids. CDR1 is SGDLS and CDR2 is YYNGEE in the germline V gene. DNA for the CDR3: TGTGCCAGCAGCGTAGGGGGCGGTTCACCCCTCCACTTT. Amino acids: CASSVGGGSPLHF.

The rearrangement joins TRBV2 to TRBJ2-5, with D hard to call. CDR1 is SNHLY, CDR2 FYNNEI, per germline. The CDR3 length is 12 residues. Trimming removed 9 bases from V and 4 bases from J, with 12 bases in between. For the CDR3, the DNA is TGTGCCAGTGGGGTGGTAGGAGAGACCCAGTACTTC. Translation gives CASGVVGETQYF. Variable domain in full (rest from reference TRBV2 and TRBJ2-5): EPEVTQTPSHQVTQMGQEVILRCVPISNHLYFYWYRQILGQKVEFLVSFYNNEISEKSEIFDDQFSVERPDGSNFTLKIRSTKLEDSAMYFCASGVVGETQYFGPGTRLLVL.

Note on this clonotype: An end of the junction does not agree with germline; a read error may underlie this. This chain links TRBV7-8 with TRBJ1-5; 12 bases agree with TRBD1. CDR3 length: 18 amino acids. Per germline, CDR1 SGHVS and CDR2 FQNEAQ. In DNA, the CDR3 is TGTGCCAGCAGCTTCCGGGACAGGGGGCATACGGGCAATCGGCCCCAGCATTTT. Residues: CASSFRDRGHTGNRPQHF.